A single TCR beta chain is shown here with its context. The antigen remains undetermined. This sample was taken from a study of T cell repertoires in ileal Crohn's disease. Study overall: Patients had a median roughly 7.9-year disease duration, and roughly 32% were active smokers. Surgery for a complication: stricturing in 61%, penetrating in 39%.

The study, taken as a whole, reports: Compared with non-smokers, active smokers at surgery showed more clonal expansions.

TCRB immunosequencing input was 400 to 650 nanograms of biopsy DNA per sample. TCRdb keeps only in-frame clones here, not all; method: immunoSEQ multiplex PCR. The sample has roughly 13,000 clones, around four fifths seen once; the top ten hold around a sixth. Germline V gene data show CDR1 as LNHDA and CDR2 as SQIVND (reference sequence). The CDR3 covers 16 residues. Trimming removed 5 bases from V and 4 bases from J; junction bases left unmatched: 8. Specimen: ileal tissue. The chain uses TRBV19 and TRBJ1-5; 10 bases align to TRBD1. This TCR derives from an adult with Crohn's disease. The CDR3: CASSSAGTGVNQPQHF. The CDR3 region has the DNA TGTGCCAGTAGTTCGGCCGGGACAGGGGTGAATCAGCCCCAGCATTTT.